The 13 T cell receptor beta chains given below trace back to one sample, sequenced in a study of CD8 T cells in Susac syndrome. When the RNA was reverse transcribed, random hexamers were used with an input of roughly 0.5 to 1 ug. TCRdb recomputed calls from the immunoSEQ multiplex PCR reads with MiXCR, one row per CDR3 protein. The table shows 200,000 to 300,000 distinct CDR3 sequences, with just under 95% occurring only once. Sequenced: CD4+ T cells from PBMCs. The source of these receptors is a human donor with multiple sclerosis.

The sample holds one count of this clonotype. J is TRBJ2-1 and V is TRBV18, with 7 bases matching TRBD2. The length of the CDR3 is 12 residues. V lost 3 bases to trimming and J lost 9 bases; unmatched junction nucleotides: 2. Germline lookup yields CDR1 KGHSH and CDR2 LQKENI. DNA of the CDR3: TGTGCCAGCTCACCGACTAGCAGTGAGCAGTTCTTC. This gives the protein CASSPTSSEQFF.

This chain uses TRBV6-4 with TRBJ1-1; weak D call: TRBD1 (6 bases). V dropped 6 bases and J dropped 8 bases, with 16 bases sitting between them. The CDR3 length is 13 residues. From germline, CDR1 is MRHNA and CDR2 SNTAGT. The CDR3 loop is CASSRGGAGEAFF. CDR3 DNA sequence: TGTGCCAGCAGCCGAGGGGGGGCCGGGGAAGCTTTCTTT.

This sequence joins TRBV3-1 and TRBJ2-3; D is uncertain. This CDR3 spans 16 amino acids. Trimming stripped 0 bases from V and 1 base from J, with 11 bases between. CDR1 LGHDT and CDR2 YNNKEL come from the germline V gene (reference sequence). The CDR3 here is CASSQEPGWGTDTQYF. The CDR3 region has the DNA TGTGCCAGCAGCCAAGAGCCCGGATGGGGCACAGATACGCAGTATTTT.

V usage is TRBV20-1 and J usage is TRBJ2-1, with a tentative D call TRBD2 (5 bases). Trimming left V 3 bases short and J 6 bases short, with 18 bases between. The germline gives CDR1 DFQATT, CDR2 SNEGSKA (reference sequence). The CDR3 sequence is 15 residues long. The CDR3 loop reads CSASPSGGYANEQFF. The CDR3, as DNA: TGCAGTGCTAGTCCTTCGGGCGGGTATGCCAATGAGCAGTTCTTC.

The gene calls are TRBV10-3 and TRBJ1-5; the D is unclear. Trimming left V 4 bases short and J 4 bases short, with 8 bases between. This CDR3 is 13 amino acids long. The germline CDR1 and CDR2 sequences are ENHRY and SYGVKD. CDR3 DNA: TGTGCCATCAGTGTCGGAGGAAATCAGCCCCAGCATTTT. Translation gives CAISVGGNQPQHF.

The V gene is TRBV24-1, the J gene TRBJ1-5; D call uncertain. Germline CDR1 is KGHDR and CDR2 is SFDVKD. Trimming took 5 bases from V and 5 from J, leaving 12 bases between them. The CDR3 contains 14 residues. This chain's CDR3 is CATSAPGSHQPQHF. The CDR3 DNA reads as TGTGCCACCAGTGCGCCAGGTAGTCATCAGCCCCAGCATTTT.

V gene TRBV6-1 combines with J gene TRBJ2-7; 8 nucleotides match TRBD2. Germline values: CDR1 MNHNS, CDR2 SASEGT. After removal of 4 bases from V and 7 bases from J, the junction contained 6 bases not matched to a gene. This CDR3 region has 13 residues. The CDR3 coding sequence is TGTGCCAGCAGTGTCGGGACTAGAGGGGAGCAGTACGTC. Its protein product is CASSVGTRGEQYV.

This chain connects TRBV20-1 to TRBJ2-3, with D maybe TRBD2 (5 bases). The CDR3 extends over 13 amino acids. V lost 6 bases and J 5 bases, leaving 15 bases between the germline ends. Germline V gene sequence: CDR1 DFQATT, CDR2 SNEGSKA (reference sequence). CDR3 nucleotides: TGCAGTGCCCGAAGAGGGATTGAAGATACGCAGTATTTT. Its translation: CSARRGIEDTQYF.

The chain uses TRBV7-9 and TRBJ2-7, with 7 bases matching TRBD2. Germline trimming cut 5 bases from V and 3 bases from J; bases unmatched to any gene: 10. The V gene's germline CDR1 is SEHNR and CDR2 FQNEAQ (reference sequence). The CDR3 has 15 amino acids. CDR3 sequence: CASSPIAGTNYEQYF. CDR3 sequence (DNA): TGTGCCAGCAGCCCAATAGCGGGTACGAACTACGAGCAGTACTTC.

The chain combines TRBV9 with TRBJ2-7, with D possibly being TRBD2 (6 bases). The CDR3 is 14 amino acids. V dropped 4 bases and J dropped 4 bases, with 15 bases sitting between them. Germline CDR1 SGDLS, CDR2 YYNGEE. Here the CDR3 reads CASSPALLAYEQYF. The CDR3 coding sequence is TGTGCCAGCAGCCCCGCCCTACTAGCTTACGAGCAGTACTTC.

The chain recombines TRBV5-1 with TRBJ2-5; TRBD2 is a possible D gene (5 bases). The CDR3 is made up of 14 amino acids. Germline CDR1 reads SGHRS; CDR2 reads YFSETQ. The V and J ends lost 0 bases and 5 bases respectively, with 11 bases between them. CDR3 amino acids: CASSLALVGETQYF. As DNA, the CDR3 is TGCGCCAGCAGCTTGGCACTAGTTGGGGAGACCCAGTACTTC.

The chain joins TRBV20-1 to TRBJ2-1, with 10 positions matching TRBD1. The germline gives CDR1 DFQATT, CDR2 SNEGSKA (reference sequence). V was pared by 6 bases and J by 7 bases, with 9 bases of the junction left unmatched. The CDR3 spans 14 residues. CDR3 loop: CSAPPGTGVNEQFF. In nucleotides, the CDR3 is TGCAGTGCCCCACCTGGGACAGGGGTGAATGAGCAGTTCTTC.

J is TRBJ2-7 and V is TRBV7-9; TRBD1 matches 7 bases. The CDR3 sequence is 13 residues long. Looked up from germline, CDR1 is SEHNR and CDR2 is FQNEAQ (reference sequence). Trimming cost V 8 bases and J 6 bases; bases outside gene matches: 10. This chain's CDR3 is CASAPDRATEQYF. The CDR3 nucleotides read TGTGCCAGCGCCCCTGACAGGGCGACCGAGCAGTACTTC.